In this sample, the clone carrying this T cell receptor (beta chain) turned up once. A universal primer site was created by template switching, with the cDNA bearing unique molecular identifiers. TCRdb re-called the 5' RACE reads through MiXCR, storing one row per CDR3 protein. The table has about 340,000 distinct CDR3 sequences, roughly an eighth seen once; the top ten hold 7.2%. This entry is derived from a study of identical twins. This CDR3 region has 12 residues. Germline CDR1 MNHEY, CDR2 SMNVEV (reference sequence). Trimming took 6 bases from V and 9 from J, leaving 12 bases between them. This sample also appeared in a second study, on yellow fever vaccine responses in identical twins.

The specimen was CD8+ T cells sorted from blood. The chain carries TRBV27 and TRBJ2-1; the D is unclear. This receptor was taken from a woman aged 18-29 years in good health. CDR3 coding DNA: TGTGCCAGCAGCAACAATGTAGGTGAGCAGTTCTTC. This translates into CASSNNVGEQFF.